This T cell receptor (beta chain) was found in a study of CD8 T cells in ankylosing spondylitis. General study findings and limits: For ankylosing spondylitis blood, a TCR beta motif of about 8 highly homologous variants appeared characteristic. Significantly higher representation of disease-linked clones was reported for matched ankylosing spondylitis synovial fluid. As for the disease-linked clones, they showed a CD8+ phenotype and occurred at relatively low frequencies in peripheral blood.

This clonotype occurred a few times. What it recognizes is unknown. Making the TCR beta libraries involved quantitative 5'-RACE with molecular barcodes. Via MiXCR, TCRdb re-called the 5' RACE reads, giving one row per CDR3 protein. The sample has over 200,000 distinct CDR3 sequences, approximately 20% seen once. Germline CDR1 and CDR2: SGHAT and FQNNGV. CDR3 size: 17 residues. V lost 3 bases, J lost 3 bases, and 18 bases lay in between. The receptor comes from a male donor with ankylosing spondylitis. Source material: blood, either unsorted or a sorted T cell fraction (not recorded which). This chain connects TRBV11-2 to TRBJ2-1; D is undetermined. The CDR3 loop is CASSFNGNYRLYNEQFF. The CDR3 region has the DNA TGTGCCAGCAGCTTCAATGGCAATTATCGTCTCTACAATGAGCAGTTCTTC.